This TCR beta chain is drawn from a study of tumor-infiltrating lymphocytes in primary liver carcinoma. For this clonotype: One end of the junction is discordant with germline, which a read error may explain.

A constant-region primer served to make TCR beta cDNA from roughly 460 ng total RNA. It was through three nested multiplex PCR rounds of slightly modified ARM-PCR that TCR beta libraries arose. TCRdb redid the calling of the multiplex PCR reads with MiXCR, one entry per CDR3 protein. Of 100,000 or so distinct CDR3 sequences in the sample, around 63% were seen once. Bulk tissue was left unsorted, and RNA and DNA were co-extracted from about 19-30 mg of it. Material for sequencing was liver tumor tissue from sampling region 5. This sample's subset: tumor region T5, tumor centre. The sequence derives from a woman aged 55-70 years with primary liver carcinoma and hepatitis B virus infection.

CDR3 DNA sequence: TGTGCCAGCAGCTTCTGGCCGGAGATCCAGTACTTC. Amino acids: CASSFWPEIQYF. The chain couples TRBV14 to TRBJ2-5; D unclear. CDR1 and CDR2 (germline): SGHDN, FVKESK. The CDR3 consists of 12 residues.